This is a list of T cell receptor beta chains from one sample in a study of early T cells in non-severe SARS-CoV-2 infection. Using its own MiXCR run on the 5' RACE reads, TCRdb lists one record per CDR3 protein. The sample lists 74,000 or so distinct CDR3 sequences, around a tenth occurring once. The sample was whole blood. Receptors were obtained from an adult who was a healthcare worker with PCR-confirmed SARS-CoV-2 infection or an uninfected control (not recorded which). CDR3s include the opening cysteine and the closing phenylalanine or tryptophan. The D gene is left open where the match is weak. Part of the rows lack a size; the others show once, few, many or a class for expanded clones.

V gene	J gene	D gene	CDR3 length	clone size	CDR3 protein	CDR3 DNA
TRBV6-5	TRBJ1-1	NA	15	NA	CASSYSWRGNTEAFF	TGTGCCAGCAGTTACTCGTGGCGGGGTAACACTGAAGCTTTCTTT
TRBV20-1	TRBJ2-2	NA	15	many	CSAPSQGSATGELFF	TGCAGTGCCCCGTCCCAGGGCTCTGCCACCGGGGAGCTGTTTTTT
TRBV10-3	TRBJ2-5	TRBD1	15	NA	CAISGTGRYQETQYF	TGTGCCATCAGTGGGACAGGGCGGTACCAAGAGACCCAGTACTTC
TRBV2	TRBJ2-2	NA	15	NA	CASSESLGFPGELFF	TGTGCCAGCAGTGAATCATTAGGGTTTCCCGGGGAGCTGTTTTTT
TRBV5-1	TRBJ2-3	NA	14	many	CASSFSENTDTQYF	TGCGCCAGCAGCTTCTCCGAAAACACAGATACGCAGTATTTT
TRBV6-5	TRBJ2-1	NA	13	many	CASSYGPINEQFF	TGTGCCAGCAGTTACGGACCCATCAATGAGCAGTTCTTC
TRBV6-1	TRBJ2-7	NA	14	many	CASSEGRTSYEQYF	TGTGCCAGCAGTGAAGGACGGACCTCCTACGAGCAGTACTTC
TRBV5-1	TRBJ2-5	NA	14	NA	CASRGNSMAETQYF	TGCGCCAGCAGGGGAAACTCCATGGCGGAGACCCAGTACTTC
TRBV10-3	TRBJ2-7	NA	15	many	CAISDPGVTSYEQYF	TGTGCCATCAGTGATCCGGGGGTTACCTCCTACGAGCAGTACTTC
TRBV3-1	TRBJ1-2	TRBD1	14	many	CASSQPDRQGGYTF	TGTGCCAGCAGCCAACCAGACAGACAGGGAGGCTACACCTTC
TRBV7-8	TRBJ1-1	TRBD1	15	NA	CASSLFRGARGEAFF	TGTGCCAGCAGCTTATTCAGGGGGGCGCGAGGTGAAGCTTTCTTT
TRBV7-9	TRBJ2-7	NA	12	many	CASTGNNYEQYF	TGTGCCAGCACTGGTAACAATTACGAGCAGTACTTC
TRBV5-1	TRBJ2-3	TRBD2	17	few	CASSLSPGLASTDTQYF	TGCGCCAGCAGCTTGTCCCCGGGACTAGCGAGCACAGATACGCAGTATTTT
TRBV30	TRBJ1-5	NA	16	many	CAWSAGLSRSNQPQHF	TGTGCCTGGAGCGCGGGACTATCAAGGAGCAATCAGCCCCAGCATTTT
TRBV2	TRBJ2-2	NA	12	many	CASRQPLRELFF	TGTGCCAGCAGGCAACCCCTCCGGGAGCTGTTTTTT
TRBV5-1	TRBJ2-1	TRBD1	17	many	CASSLLPGTGGNNEQFF	TGCGCCAGCAGCTTGCTGCCCGGGACAGGGGGGAACAATGAGCAGTTCTTC
TRBV20-1	TRBJ2-5	TRBD2	15	few	CSARGRGAFQETQYF	TGCAGTGCTAGAGGGCGGGGGGCCTTCCAAGAGACCCAGTACTTC